Listed below are T cell receptor beta chains from one sample, sequenced in a study of shared clonotypes between healthy human individuals. Produced via immunoSEQ multiplex PCR; TCRdb's table is partial and in-frame only. The sample includes millions of clones, 93% of them seen just once. The sample comprised naive CD4+ T cells from PBMCs. Every receptor here comes from a man aged 18 to 29 in good health. Some clones in this sample may be carry-over from other donors' samples. CDR3s include the opening cysteine and the closing phenylalanine or tryptophan. D genes are given only for firm matches. A clone size is listed for some rows: how often the clone was seen (once, few, many), or a class if it is expanded.

clone size | J gene | D gene | V gene | CDR3 length | CDR3 DNA | CDR3 protein
once | TRBJ1-5 | . | TRBV5-1 | 14 | TGCGCCAGCAGCTTGATGGGGTCTAATCAGCCCCAGCATTTT | CASSLMGSNQPQHF
few | TRBJ2-5 | . | TRBV19 | 15 | TGTGCCAGTAGTATGGGCACCCGCTATCAAGAGACCCAGTACTTC | CASSMGTRYQETQYF
. | TRBJ1-2 | TRBD1 | TRBV18 | 14 | TGTGCCAGCTCACGAAGGGACAGGAACTATGGCTACACCTTC | CASSRRDRNYGYTF
. | TRBJ1-1 | TRBD1 | TRBV27 | 15 | TGTGCCAGCAGTCCCTGGGACAGGCCGAACACTGAAGCTTTCTTT | CASSPWDRPNTEAFF
. | TRBJ2-1 | . | TRBV5-4 | 16 | TGTGCCAGCAGCCTGAACAGGCAAAGCTCCTACAATGAGCAGTTCTTC | CASSLNRQSSYNEQFF
. | TRBJ1-1 | TRBD1 | TRBV5-1 | 15 | TGCGCCAGCAGCTTGCAGGGGGCGGTGAACACTGAAGCTTTCTTT | CASSLQGAVNTEAFF
few | TRBJ1-1 | . | TRBV27 | 13 | TGTGCCACCGCTACATTAGAGGGGACTGAAGCTTTCTTT | CATATLEGTEAFF
few | TRBJ1-2 | . | TRBV5-4 | 14 | TGTGCCAGCAGCTTGGGCCAGGCTAACTATGGCTACACCTTC | CASSLGQANYGYTF
few | TRBJ2-7 | . | TRBV27 | 14 | TGTGCCAGCAGTCGGTCTCCCGGGTCTACGCGGCAGTACTTC | CASSRSPGSTRQYF
. | TRBJ2-5 | . | TRBV7-2 | 12 | TGTGCCAGCAGCCTAGTGTGGCAGACCCAGTACTTC | CASSLVWQTQYF
. | TRBJ2-5 | . | TRBV5-1 | 16 | TGCGCCAGCAGCCGGACCTACGAGTCGTACCAAGAGACCCAGTACTTC | CASSRTYESYQETQYF
. | TRBJ2-5 | TRBD2 | TRBV19 | 15 | TGTGCCAGTATGGAAACTAGCGGGAGATGGGAGACCCAGTACTTC | CASMETSGRWETQYF
. | TRBJ2-1 | . | TRBV15 | 15 | TGTGCCACCAGCGTCCCGGGACGGCCCTACAATGAGCAGTTCTTC | CATSVPGRPYNEQFF
. | TRBJ2-1 | . | TRBV18 | 14 | TGTGCCAGCTCCCCAAGGACAGTCAACAATGAGCAGTTCTTC | CASSPRTVNNEQFF
. | TRBJ2-4 | . | TRBV4-3 | 17 | TGCGCCAGCAGCCAAGCATCCGGTGACCTAGCCAAAAACATTCAGTACTTC | CASSQASGDLAKNIQYF
. | TRBJ1-2 | TRBD1 | TRBV5-1 | 13 | TGCGCCAGCAGCTACGACAGGGAGGGTGGCTACACCTTC | CASSYDREGGYTF
. | TRBJ1-2 | TRBD1 | TRBV5-1 | 14 | TGCGCCAGCAGCGGAAGACAGGGGGTTGAGGGCTACACCTTC | CASSGRQGVEGYTF
. | TRBJ2-7 | TRBD2 | TRBV27 | 15 | TGTGCCAGCAGTTTAGGGGCGGGAGGGTTTTACGAGCAGTACTTC | CASSLGAGGFYEQYF
. | TRBJ2-7 | . | TRBV7-8 | 14 | TGTGCCAGCAGCTTGGACTCCCCGGTCGACGAGCAGTACTTC | CASSLDSPVDEQYF
. | TRBJ1-5 | . | TRBV19 | 17 | TGTGCCAGTATCTTCCGCGCCTCACCTAATAGCAATCAGCCCCAGCATTTT | CASIFRASPNSNQPQHF
. | TRBJ2-1 | TRBD2 | TRBV5-1 | 16 | TGCGCCAGCAGCCGGGTGGGACTAGCGGGATTCGATGAGCAGTTCTTC | CASSRVGLAGFDEQFF
. | TRBJ2-2 | . | TRBV6-1 | 15 | TGTGCCAGCAGGGGGTGGAGGGGGAACACCGGGGAGCTGTTTTTT | CASRGWRGNTGELFF
. | TRBJ2-5 | . | TRBV9 | 14 | TGTGCCAGCAGCGTCTTGTATGGCGGAGAGACCCAGTACTTC | CASSVLYGGETQYF
. | TRBJ1-1 | . | TRBV7-6 | 13 | TGTGCCAGCTCGTTTGGGCCGAACACTGAAGCTTTCTTT | CASSFGPNTEAFF
once | TRBJ1-4 | . | TRBV7-2 | 16 | TGTGCCAGCAGCTTAGCGAAGGGCTCAACTAATGAAAAACTGTTTTTT | CASSLAKGSTNEKLFF
. | TRBJ2-7 | . | TRBV28 | 15 | TGTGCCAGCAGTGAGAGGAGGGGAGGCTCCTACGAGCAGTACTTC | CASSERRGGSYEQYF
. | TRBJ2-1 | TRBD2 | TRBV11-2 | 16 | TGTGCCAGCAGCGGAAGCGGGAGGAGAATTCCACATGAGCAGTTCTTC | CASSGSGRRIPHEQFF
. | TRBJ2-1 | . | TRBV5-1 | 15 | TGCGCCAGCAGCCGGGGCGGGACGACCTACAATGAGCAGTTCTTC | CASSRGGTTYNEQFF
. | TRBJ2-7 | . | TRBV21-1 | 14 | TGTGCCAGCAGCAGCGCTCGCTTCACCTACGAGCAGTACTTC | CASSSARFTYEQYF
. | TRBJ2-1 | . | TRBV5-1 | 16 | TGCGCCAGCAGTCCATTCTCACCAGGGGAGCGGAATGAGCAGTTCTTC | CASSPFSPGERNEQFF
. | TRBJ1-2 | . | TRBV7-9 | 15 | TGTGCCAGCAGCCGAGGGCAGCCGGGGAAGTACGGCTACACCTTC | CASSRGQPGKYGYTF
. | TRBJ2-5 | TRBD2 | TRBV5-1 | 14 | TGCGCCAGCAGCAGGACTAGTTTAGAGGAGACCCAGTACTTC | CASSRTSLEETQYF
. | TRBJ2-7 | TRBD2 | TRBV4-2 | 19 | TGTGCCAGCAGCCGAGGGGCGCGGCCGGCCGCGGGGGTATCCTACGAGCAGTACTTC | CASSRGARPAAGVSYEQYF
. | TRBJ2-1 | . | TRBV9 | 15 | TGTGCCAGCAGCGTGAGCCTAAGCTCCTACAATGAGCAGTTCTTC | CASSVSLSSYNEQFF
. | TRBJ1-2 | TRBD1 | TRBV19 | 14 | TGTGCCAGTAGTGTCGACAGGGGGAACTATGGCTACACCTTC | CASSVDRGNYGYTF
few | TRBJ1-4 | . | TRBV7-2 | 14 | TGTGCCAGCACATCAACTTGGCTGGGGGGAAAACTGTTTTTT | CASTSTWLGGKLFF
. | TRBJ2-5 | . | TRBV5-1 | 14 | TGCGCCAGCAGCTTGAATCGCGGTGGAGAGACCCAGTACTTC | CASSLNRGGETQYF
. | TRBJ2-7 | TRBD2 | TRBV28 | 16 | TGTGCCAGCAGTCCCCTGTTAGCGGGAGGGGTTCTCGAGCAGTACTTC | CASSPLLAGGVLEQYF
. | TRBJ2-5 | . | TRBV6-1 | 15 | TGTGCCAGCAGTGCCATGGGGGGCCCTCAAGAGACCCAGTACTTC | CASSAMGGPQETQYF
. | TRBJ2-5 | TRBD1 | TRBV7-8 | 15 | TGTGCCAGCAGCTTAGGGGGGACAGCCCAAGAGACCCAGTACTTC | CASSLGGTAQETQYF
. | TRBJ2-1 | . | TRBV7-8 | 17 | TGTGCCAGCAGCCCAGGGGGTCAGCGGGAGTGGGTCAATGAGCAGTTCTTC | CASSPGGQREWVNEQFF
. | TRBJ1-1 | . | TRBV18 | 15 | TGTGCCAGCTCACCACCGGAGGGAGTGAACACTGAAGCTTTCTTT | CASSPPEGVNTEAFF
. | TRBJ2-7 | . | TRBV2 | 14 | TGTGCCAGCAAGAACGGGACATACTCCTACGAGCAGTACTTC | CASKNGTYSYEQYF
once | TRBJ2-7 | . | TRBV11-2 | 16 | TGTGCCAGCAGCTTATGGCTGTGGGGGAGCTCCTACGAGCAGTACTTC | CASSLWLWGSSYEQYF
. | TRBJ2-7 | TRBD2 | TRBV7-8 | 16 | TGTGCCAGCAGCGCCCTTCCGGGACTAGCAACGGGCGAGCAGTACTTC | CASSALPGLATGEQYF
. | TRBJ2-7 | . | TRBV7-2 | 15 | TGTGCCAGCAGCTCTTATCAGGGAGAGGGGATCGAGCAGTACTTC | CASSSYQGEGIEQYF
. | TRBJ1-2 | . | TRBV18 | 16 | TGTGCCAGCTCACCCCCGGGGCAGGAGGCTAACTATGGCTACACCTTC | CASSPPGQEANYGYTF
once | TRBJ1-2 | . | TRBV4-3 | 14 | TGCGCCAGCAGCCAAGATGAGGGTGTAGGGGGCTACACCTTC | CASSQDEGVGGYTF